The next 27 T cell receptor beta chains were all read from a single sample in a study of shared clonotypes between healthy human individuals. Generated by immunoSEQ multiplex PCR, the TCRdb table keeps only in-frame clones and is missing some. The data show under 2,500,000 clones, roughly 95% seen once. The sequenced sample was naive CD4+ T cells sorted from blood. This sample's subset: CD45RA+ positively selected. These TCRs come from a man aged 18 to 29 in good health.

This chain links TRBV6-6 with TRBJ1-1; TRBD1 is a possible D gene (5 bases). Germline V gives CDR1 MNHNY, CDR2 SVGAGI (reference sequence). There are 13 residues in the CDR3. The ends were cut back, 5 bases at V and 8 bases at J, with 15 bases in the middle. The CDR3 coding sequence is TGTGCCAGCAGTAAGATTCGGGGGGGAGAAGCTTTCTTT. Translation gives CASSKIRGGEAFF.

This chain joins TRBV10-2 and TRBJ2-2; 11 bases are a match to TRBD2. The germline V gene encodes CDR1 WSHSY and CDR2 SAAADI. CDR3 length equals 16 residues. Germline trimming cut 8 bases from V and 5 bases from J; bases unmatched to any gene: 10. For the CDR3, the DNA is TGCGCCAGCCGTTTGGGTTTAGCGGGGGGGACCGGGGAGCTGTTTTTT. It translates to CASRLGLAGGTGELFF.

The CDR3 region is CASSLYRSNEQFF. The CDR3 coding sequence is TGTGCCAGCAGCTTGTACCGTTCCAATGAGCAGTTCTTC. The genes are TRBV5-6 and TRBJ2-1; D uncertain. Germline CDR1 SGHDT, CDR2 YYEEEE. With 1 base removed from V and 6 bases from J, the gap between germline ends came to 8 bases. This CDR3 region has 13 residues.

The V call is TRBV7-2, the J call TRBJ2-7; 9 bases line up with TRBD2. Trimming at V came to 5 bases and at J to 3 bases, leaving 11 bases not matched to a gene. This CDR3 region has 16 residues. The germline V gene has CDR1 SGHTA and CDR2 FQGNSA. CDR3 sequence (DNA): TGTGCCAGCAGCCTCCCCTTCGCAGCGGGGGGCTACGAGCAGTACTTC. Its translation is CASSLPFAAGGYEQYF. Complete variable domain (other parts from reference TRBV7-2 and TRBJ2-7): GAGVSQSPSNKVTEKGKDVELRCDPISGHTALYWYRQSLGQGLEFLIYFQGNSAPDKSGLPSDRFSAERTGGSVSTLTIQRTQQEDSAVYLCASSLPFAAGGYEQYFGPGTRLTVT.

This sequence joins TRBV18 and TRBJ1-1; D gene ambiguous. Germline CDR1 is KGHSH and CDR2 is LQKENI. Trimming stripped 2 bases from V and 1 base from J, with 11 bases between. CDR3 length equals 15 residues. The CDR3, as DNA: TGTGCCAGCTCACCATCGAGTCCAAGGAACACTGAAGCTTTCTTT. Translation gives CASSPSSPRNTEAFF.

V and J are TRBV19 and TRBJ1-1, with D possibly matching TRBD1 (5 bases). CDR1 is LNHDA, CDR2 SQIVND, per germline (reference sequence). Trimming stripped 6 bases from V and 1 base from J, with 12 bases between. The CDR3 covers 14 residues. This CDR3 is CASRRGTGNTEAFF. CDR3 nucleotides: TGTGCCAGTAGGAGAGGGACGGGGAACACTGAAGCTTTCTTT.

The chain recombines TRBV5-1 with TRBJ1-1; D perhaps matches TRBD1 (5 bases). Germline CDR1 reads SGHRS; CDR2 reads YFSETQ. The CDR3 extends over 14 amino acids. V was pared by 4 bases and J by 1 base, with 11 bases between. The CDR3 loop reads CASSAGRTNTEAFF. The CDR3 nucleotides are TGCGCCAGCAGCGCGGGACGGACGAACACTGAAGCTTTCTTT.

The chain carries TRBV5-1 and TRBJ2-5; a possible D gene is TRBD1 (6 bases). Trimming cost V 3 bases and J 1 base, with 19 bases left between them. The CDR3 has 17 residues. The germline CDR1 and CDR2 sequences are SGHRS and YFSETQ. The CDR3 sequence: CASSSLPTGLPQETQYF. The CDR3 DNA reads TGCGCCAGCAGCTCACTACCGACAGGTCTACCCCAAGAGACCCAGTACTTC.

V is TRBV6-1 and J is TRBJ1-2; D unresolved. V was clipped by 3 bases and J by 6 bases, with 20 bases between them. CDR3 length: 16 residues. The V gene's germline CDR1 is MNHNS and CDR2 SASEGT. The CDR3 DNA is TGTGCCAGCAGTGACCCCGGGTTCGCCCCGCGGGATGGCTACACCTTC. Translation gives CASSDPGFAPRDGYTF.

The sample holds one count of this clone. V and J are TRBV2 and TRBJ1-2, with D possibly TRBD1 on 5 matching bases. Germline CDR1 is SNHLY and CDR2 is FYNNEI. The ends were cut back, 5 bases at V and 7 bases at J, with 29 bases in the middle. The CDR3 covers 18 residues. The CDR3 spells CASSRQSPPQGKAVGYTF. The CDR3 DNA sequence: TGTGCCAGCAGTCGACAGTCCCCTCCCCAGGGTAAGGCGGTTGGCTACACCTTC.

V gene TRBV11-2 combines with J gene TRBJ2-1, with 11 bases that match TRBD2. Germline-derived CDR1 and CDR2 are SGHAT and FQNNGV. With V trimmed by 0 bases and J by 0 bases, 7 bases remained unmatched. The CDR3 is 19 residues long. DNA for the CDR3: TGTGCCAGCAGCTTAGAATTACTAGCGGGAGTGAGCTCCTACAATGAGCAGTTCTTC. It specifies CASSLELLAGVSSYNEQFF. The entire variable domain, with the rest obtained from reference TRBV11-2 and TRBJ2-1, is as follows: EAGVAQSPRYKIIEKRQSVAFWCNPISGHATLYWYQQILGQGPKLLIQFQNNGVVDDSQLPKDRFSAERLKGVDSTLKIQPAKLEDSAVYLCASSLELLAGVSSYNEQFFGPGTRLTVL.

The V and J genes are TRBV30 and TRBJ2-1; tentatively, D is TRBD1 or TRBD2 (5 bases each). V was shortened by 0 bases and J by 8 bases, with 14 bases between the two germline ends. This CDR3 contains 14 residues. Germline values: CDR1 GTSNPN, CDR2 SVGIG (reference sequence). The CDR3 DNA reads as TGTGCCTGGAGTGTTGGGCTGGGGGATCATGAGCAGTTCTTC. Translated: CAWSVGLGDHEQFF. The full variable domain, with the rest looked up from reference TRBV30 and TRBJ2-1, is SQTIHQWPATLVQPVGSPLSLECTVEGTSNPNLYWYRQAAGRGLQLLFYSVGIGQISSEVPQNLSASRPQDRQFILSSKKLLLSDSGFYLCAWSVGLGDHEQFFGPGTRLTVL.

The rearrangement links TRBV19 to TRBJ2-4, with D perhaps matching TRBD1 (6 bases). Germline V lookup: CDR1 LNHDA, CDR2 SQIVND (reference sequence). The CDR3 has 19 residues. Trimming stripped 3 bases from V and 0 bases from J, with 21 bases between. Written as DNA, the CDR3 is TGTGCCAGTAGTATGTGGGCAGGGGCTGACAACTTAGCCAAAAACATTCAGTACTTC. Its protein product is CASSMWAGADNLAKNIQYF.

CDR3 sequence: CATSPRTSGVSTDTQYF. The CDR3 DNA reads TGTGCCACCAGCCCCCGGACTAGCGGCGTCTCGACAGATACGCAGTATTTT. The rearrangement links TRBV15 to TRBJ2-3, with 10 bases aligning to TRBD2. CDR3 size: 17 residues. After removal of 5 bases from V and 3 bases from J, the junction contained 11 bases not matched to a gene. The germline CDR1 and CDR2 sequences are LNHNV and YYDKDF (reference sequence).

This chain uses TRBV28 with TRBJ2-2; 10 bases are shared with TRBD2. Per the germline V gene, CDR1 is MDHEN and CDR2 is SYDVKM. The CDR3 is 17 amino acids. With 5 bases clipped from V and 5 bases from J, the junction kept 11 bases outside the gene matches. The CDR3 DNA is TGTGCCAGCAGTCCGCCCCGAGCGGGGGGGCTTACCGGGGAGCTGTTTTTT. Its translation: CASSPPRAGGLTGELFF.

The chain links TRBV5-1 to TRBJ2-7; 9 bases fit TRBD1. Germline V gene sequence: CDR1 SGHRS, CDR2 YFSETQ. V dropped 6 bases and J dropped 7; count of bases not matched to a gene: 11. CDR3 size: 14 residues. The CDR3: CASTPGQGTGEQYF. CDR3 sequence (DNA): TGCGCCAGCACCCCGGGACAGGGAACGGGGGAGCAGTACTTC.

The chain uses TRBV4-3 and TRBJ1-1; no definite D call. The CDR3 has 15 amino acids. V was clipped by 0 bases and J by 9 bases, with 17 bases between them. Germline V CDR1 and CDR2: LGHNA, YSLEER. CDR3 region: CASSQEGSGEAQAFF. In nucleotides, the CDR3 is TGCGCCAGCAGCCAAGAGGGGAGTGGGGAGGCTCAAGCTTTCTTT.

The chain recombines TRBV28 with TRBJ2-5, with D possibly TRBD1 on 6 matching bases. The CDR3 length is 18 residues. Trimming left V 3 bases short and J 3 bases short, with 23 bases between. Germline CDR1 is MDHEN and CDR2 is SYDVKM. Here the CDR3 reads CASSFGASGALREETQYF. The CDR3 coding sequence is TGTGCCAGCAGTTTTGGGGCCTCAGGGGCGTTAAGGGAAGAGACCCAGTACTTC.

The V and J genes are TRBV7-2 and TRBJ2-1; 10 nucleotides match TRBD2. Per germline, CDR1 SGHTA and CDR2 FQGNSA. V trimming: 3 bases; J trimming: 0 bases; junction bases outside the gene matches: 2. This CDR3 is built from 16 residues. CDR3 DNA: TGTGCCAGCAGCTTTGCTAGCGGGAGCTCCTACAATGAGCAGTTCTTC. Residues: CASSFASGSSYNEQFF.

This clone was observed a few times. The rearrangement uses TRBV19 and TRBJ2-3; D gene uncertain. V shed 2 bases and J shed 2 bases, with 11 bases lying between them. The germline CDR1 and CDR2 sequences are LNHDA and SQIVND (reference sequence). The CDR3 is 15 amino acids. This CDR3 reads CASSIQDALTDTQYF. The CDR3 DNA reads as TGTGCCAGTAGTATACAGGACGCCCTCACAGATACGCAGTATTTT. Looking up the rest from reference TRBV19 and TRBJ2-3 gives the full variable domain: DGGITQSPKYLFRKEGQNVTLSCEQNLNHDAMYWYRQDPGQGLRLIYYSQIVNDFQKGDIAEGYSVSREKKESFPLTVTSAQKNPTAFYLCASSIQDALTDTQYFGPGTRLTVL.

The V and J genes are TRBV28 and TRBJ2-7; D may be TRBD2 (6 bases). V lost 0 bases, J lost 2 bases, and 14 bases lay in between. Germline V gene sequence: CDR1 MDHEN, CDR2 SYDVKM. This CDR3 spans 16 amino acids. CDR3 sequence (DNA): TGTGCCAGCAGTTTATGGGAGCGGGTGGACCCCTACGAGCAGTACTTC. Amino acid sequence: CASSLWERVDPYEQYF.

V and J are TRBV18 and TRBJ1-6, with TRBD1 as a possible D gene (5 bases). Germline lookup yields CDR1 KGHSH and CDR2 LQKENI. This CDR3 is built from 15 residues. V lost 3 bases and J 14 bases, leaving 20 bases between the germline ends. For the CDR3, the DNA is TGTGCCAGCTCACCGGGGCTAGGGCCTGCGGCGGCCCTCCACTTT. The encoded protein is CASSPGLGPAAALHF.

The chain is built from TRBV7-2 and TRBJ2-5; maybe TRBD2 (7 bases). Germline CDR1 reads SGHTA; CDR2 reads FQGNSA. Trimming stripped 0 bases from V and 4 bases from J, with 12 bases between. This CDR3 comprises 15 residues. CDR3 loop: CASSLAGGPSETQYF. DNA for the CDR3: TGTGCCAGCAGCTTAGCCGGGGGGCCTTCAGAGACCCAGTACTTC.

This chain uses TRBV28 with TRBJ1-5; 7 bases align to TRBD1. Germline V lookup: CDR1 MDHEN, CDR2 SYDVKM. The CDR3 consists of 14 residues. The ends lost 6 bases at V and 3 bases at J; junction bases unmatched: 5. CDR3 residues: CASRDTGDNQPQHF. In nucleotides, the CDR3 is TGTGCCAGCAGGGACACAGGGGACAATCAGCCCCAGCATTTT.

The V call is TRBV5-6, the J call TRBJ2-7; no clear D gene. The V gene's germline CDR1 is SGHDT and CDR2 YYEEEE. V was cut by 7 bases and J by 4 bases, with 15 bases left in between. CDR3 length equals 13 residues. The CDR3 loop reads CASLRKSGYEQYF. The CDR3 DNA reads TGTGCCAGCCTTCGAAAGAGTGGGTACGAGCAGTACTTC.

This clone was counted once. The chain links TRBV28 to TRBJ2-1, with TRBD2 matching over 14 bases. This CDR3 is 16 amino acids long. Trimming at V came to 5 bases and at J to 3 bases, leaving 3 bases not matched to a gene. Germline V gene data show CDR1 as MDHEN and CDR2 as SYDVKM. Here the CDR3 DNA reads TGTGCCAGCAGTCTCGGGACTAGCGGGAGCTACAATGAGCAGTTCTTC. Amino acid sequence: CASSLGTSGSYNEQFF.

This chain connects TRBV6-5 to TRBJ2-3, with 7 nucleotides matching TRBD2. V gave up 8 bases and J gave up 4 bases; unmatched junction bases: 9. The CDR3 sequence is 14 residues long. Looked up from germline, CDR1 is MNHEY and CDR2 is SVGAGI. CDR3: CASRRTSLSDTQYF. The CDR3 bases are TGTGCCAGCCGACGGACTAGTCTCTCAGATACGCAGTATTTT.